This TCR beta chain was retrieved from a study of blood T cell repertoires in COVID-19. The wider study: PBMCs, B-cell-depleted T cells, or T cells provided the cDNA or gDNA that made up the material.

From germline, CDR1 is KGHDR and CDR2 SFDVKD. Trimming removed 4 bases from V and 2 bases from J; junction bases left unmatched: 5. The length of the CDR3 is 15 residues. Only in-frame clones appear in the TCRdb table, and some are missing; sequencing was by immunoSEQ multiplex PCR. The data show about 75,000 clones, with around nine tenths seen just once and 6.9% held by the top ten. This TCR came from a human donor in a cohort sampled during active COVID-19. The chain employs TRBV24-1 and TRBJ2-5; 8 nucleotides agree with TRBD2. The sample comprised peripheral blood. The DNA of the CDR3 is TGTGCCACCAGTGACCCGGGACTAGGGCAAGAGACCCAGTACTTC. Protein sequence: CATSDPGLGQETQYF.